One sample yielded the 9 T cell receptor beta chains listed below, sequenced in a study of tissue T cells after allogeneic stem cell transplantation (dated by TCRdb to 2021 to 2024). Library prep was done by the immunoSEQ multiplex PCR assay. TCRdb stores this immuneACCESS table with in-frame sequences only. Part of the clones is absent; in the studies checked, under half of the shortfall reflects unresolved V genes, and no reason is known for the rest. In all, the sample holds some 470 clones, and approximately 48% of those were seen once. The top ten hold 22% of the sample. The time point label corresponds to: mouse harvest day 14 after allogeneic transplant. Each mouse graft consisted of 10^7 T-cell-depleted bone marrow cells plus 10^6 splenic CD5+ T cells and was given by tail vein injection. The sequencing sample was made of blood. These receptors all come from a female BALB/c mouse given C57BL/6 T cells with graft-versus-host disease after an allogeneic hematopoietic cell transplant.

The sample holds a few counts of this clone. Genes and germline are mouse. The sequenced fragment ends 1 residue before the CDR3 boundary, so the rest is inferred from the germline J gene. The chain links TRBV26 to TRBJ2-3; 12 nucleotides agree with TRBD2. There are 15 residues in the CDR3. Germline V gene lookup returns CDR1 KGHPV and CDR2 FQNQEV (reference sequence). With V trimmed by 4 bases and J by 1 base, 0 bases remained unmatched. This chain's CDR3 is CASSRDWGGAETLYF. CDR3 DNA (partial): TGTGCCAGCAGTCGGGACTGGGGGGGTGCAGAAACGCTGTAT.

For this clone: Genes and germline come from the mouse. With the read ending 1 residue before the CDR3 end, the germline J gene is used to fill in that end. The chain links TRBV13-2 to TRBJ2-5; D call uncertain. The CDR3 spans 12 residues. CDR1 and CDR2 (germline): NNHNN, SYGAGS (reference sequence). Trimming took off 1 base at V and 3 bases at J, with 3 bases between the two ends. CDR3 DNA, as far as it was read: TGTGCCAGCGGTGATCAACAAGACACCCAGTAC. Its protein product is CASGDQQDTQY. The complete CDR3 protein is CASGDQQDTQYF.

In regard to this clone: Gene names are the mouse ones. The CDR3 protein is CASSSSGSAETLYF. CDR3 bases read: TGTGCTAGCAGTTCTTCAGGTAGTGCAGAAACGCTGTAT. The chain has TRBV29 and TRBJ2-3, with D uncertain. The sequenced fragment ends 1 residue before the CDR3 boundary, so the rest is inferred from the germline J gene. The length of the CDR3 is 14 residues. V was trimmed by 4 bases and J by 0 bases, leaving 8 bases between them. Germline CDR1 MSHET, CDR2 SYDVDS.

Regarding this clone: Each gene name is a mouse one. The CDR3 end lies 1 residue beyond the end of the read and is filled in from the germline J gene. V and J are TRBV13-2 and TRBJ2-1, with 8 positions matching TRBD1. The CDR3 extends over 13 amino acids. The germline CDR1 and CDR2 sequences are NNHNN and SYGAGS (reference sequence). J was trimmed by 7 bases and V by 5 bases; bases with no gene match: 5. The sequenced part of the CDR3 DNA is TGTGCCAGCGGAGACAGGGGAAGCGCTGAGCAGTTC. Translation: CASGDRGSAEQF. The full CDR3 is CASGDRGSAEQFF.

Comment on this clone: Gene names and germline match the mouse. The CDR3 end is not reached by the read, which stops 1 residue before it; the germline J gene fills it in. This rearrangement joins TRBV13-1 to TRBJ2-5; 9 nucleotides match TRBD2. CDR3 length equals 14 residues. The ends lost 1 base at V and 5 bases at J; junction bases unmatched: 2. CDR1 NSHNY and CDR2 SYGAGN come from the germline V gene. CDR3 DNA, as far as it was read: TGTGCCAGCAGTGATCTGGACTGGGGAGACACCCAGTAC. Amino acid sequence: CASSDLDWGDTQY. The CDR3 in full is CASSDLDWGDTQYF.

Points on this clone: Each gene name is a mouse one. This chain's CDR3 is CASGHDCGGQDTQYF. The part of the CDR3 DNA that was read is TGTGCCAGCGGTCACGACTGCGGAGGGCAAGACACCCAGTAC. V usage is TRBV13-2 and J usage is TRBJ2-5; TRBD2 is a possible D gene (5 bases). The read ends 1 residue early relative to the CDR3; the germline J gene fills the gap. The CDR3 has 15 residues. Trimming removed 4 bases at V and 3 bases at J, with 15 bases between. CDR1 and CDR2 from the germline V gene are NNHNN and SYGAGS (reference sequence).

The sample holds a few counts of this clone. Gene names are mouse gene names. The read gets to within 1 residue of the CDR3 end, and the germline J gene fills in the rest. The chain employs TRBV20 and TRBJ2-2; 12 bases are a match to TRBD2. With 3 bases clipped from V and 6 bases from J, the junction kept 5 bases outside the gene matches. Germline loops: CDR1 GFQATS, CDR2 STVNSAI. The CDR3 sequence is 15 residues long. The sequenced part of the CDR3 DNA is TGTGGTGCTAGAGACTGGGGGGGCGCCTCCGGGCAGCTCTAC. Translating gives CGARDWGGASGQLY. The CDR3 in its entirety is CGARDWGGASGQLYF.

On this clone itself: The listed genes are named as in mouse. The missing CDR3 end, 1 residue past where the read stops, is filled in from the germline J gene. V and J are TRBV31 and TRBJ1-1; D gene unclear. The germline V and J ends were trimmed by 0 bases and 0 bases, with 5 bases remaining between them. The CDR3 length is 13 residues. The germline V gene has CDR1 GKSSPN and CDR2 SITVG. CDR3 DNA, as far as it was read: TGTGCCTGGAGTCTCCGAGCAAACACAGAAGTCTTC. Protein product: CAWSLRANTEVF. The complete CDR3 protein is CAWSLRANTEVFF. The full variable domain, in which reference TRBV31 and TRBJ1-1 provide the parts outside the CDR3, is AQTIHQWPVAEIKAVGSPLSLGCTIKGKSSPNLYWYWQATGGTLQQLFYSITVGQVESVVQLNLSASRPKDDQFILSTEKLLLSHSGFYLCAWSLRANTEVFFGKGTRLTVV.

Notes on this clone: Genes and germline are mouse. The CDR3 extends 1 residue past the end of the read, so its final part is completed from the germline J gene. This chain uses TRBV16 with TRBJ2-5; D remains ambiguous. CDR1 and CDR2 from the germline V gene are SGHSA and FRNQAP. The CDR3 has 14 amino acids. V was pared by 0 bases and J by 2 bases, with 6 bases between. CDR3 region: CASSLDAIQDTQYF. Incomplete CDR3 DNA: TGTGCAAGCAGCTTAGATGCCATCCAAGACACCCAGTAC.